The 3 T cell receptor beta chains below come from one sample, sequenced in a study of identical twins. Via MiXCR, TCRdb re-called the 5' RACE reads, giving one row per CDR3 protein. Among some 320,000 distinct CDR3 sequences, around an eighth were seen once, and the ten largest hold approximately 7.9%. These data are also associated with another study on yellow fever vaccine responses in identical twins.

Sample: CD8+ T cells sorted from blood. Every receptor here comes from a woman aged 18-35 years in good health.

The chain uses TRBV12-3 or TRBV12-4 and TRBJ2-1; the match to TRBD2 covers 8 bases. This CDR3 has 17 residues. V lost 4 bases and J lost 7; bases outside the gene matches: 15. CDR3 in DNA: TGTGCCAGCAGTTGGGACGGATCGGGAGGGCCGCGGAATGAGCAGTTCTTC. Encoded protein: CASSWDGSGGPRNEQFF.

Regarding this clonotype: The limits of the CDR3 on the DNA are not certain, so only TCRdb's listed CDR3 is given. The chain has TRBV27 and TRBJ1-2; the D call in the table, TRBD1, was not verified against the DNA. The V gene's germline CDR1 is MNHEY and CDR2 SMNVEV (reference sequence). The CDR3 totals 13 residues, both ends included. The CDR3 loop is CASSSGQGKGYTF.

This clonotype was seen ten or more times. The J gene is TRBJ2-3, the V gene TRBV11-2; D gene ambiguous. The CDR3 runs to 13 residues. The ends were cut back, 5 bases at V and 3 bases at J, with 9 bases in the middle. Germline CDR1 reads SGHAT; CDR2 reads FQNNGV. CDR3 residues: CASSDRPTDTQYF. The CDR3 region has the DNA TGTGCCAGCAGCGATAGGCCAACAGATACGCAGTATTTT. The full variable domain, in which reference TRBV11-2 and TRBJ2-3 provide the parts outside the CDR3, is EAGVAQSPRYKIIEKRQSVAFWCNPISGHATLYWYQQILGQGPKLLIQFQNNGVVDDSQLPKDRFSAERLKGVDSTLKIQPAKLEDSAVYLCASSDRPTDTQYFGPGTRLTVL.